Described below is a single TCR beta chain sequence and its context. This clonotype was detected many times. What antigen it recognizes has not been identified. Base qualities are not recorded, but no much larger clone differs from it by a single base. These data belong to a study of prognosis after radiotherapy for stage I lung cancer (dated by TCRdb to the early 2020s). Background on the whole study: Between early 2018 and January 2019, 20 or so stage I NSCLC patients were enrolled in Nanjing, China. Distant metastases were developed by four of the 19 patients after SBRT, at a median of roughly 7 months, whereas no significant progression was observed in the other 15 patients. Every patient was deemed medically inoperable, more than ten because of comorbidities and several because they refused surgery. About 12 patients had adenocarcinoma and about seven had squamous cell carcinoma as the tumor histology. Concurrent therapy was not administered to any patient alongside SBRT. In 15 or so patients the disease was a newly diagnosed primary stage I lung tumor, whereas about five had oligometastatic NSCLC following surgical resection of the primary tumor. Ages in the cohort of about a dozen men and a handful of women ranged from roughly 53 to 84 years, with a median of 74. This study profiled peripheral blood TCR beta repertoires from stage I NSCLC patients before and after stereotactic body radiotherapy and linked the repertoires to distant failure. SBRT was delivered in 3 to 5 fractions with a biologically effective dose of at least 100 Gy, and image-guided IMRT or VMAT was used for delivery. For each of the approximately 19 patients, one blood sample was taken before SBRT and one after, so the study sequenced roughly 38 samples in total. The investigation overall reported the following: Post-SBRT Shannon entropy and its change from baseline were lower in patients who developed distant metastases; baseline Shannon entropy was not associated with metastases. The study was limited by the small cohort and short follow-up, and independent validation of the study findings is required. No adjustment for multiple comparisons was applied to any of the reported P values. Unique TCR clone counts fell after SBRT (median about 10,000 before versus more than 6,500 after; Wilcoxon paired P=0.011). Tumor specificity of expanded TCR clones was not determined. TRBV and TRBJ usage frequencies reportedly differed by metastasis status, in two V genes at baseline and in ten or so V and two J genes after SBRT.

No patient had a history of other malignancies or prior chemotherapy or radiotherapy, and all had node-negative disease on CT and PET/CT. About 6.2 milliliters of peripheral venous blood were drawn into EDTA tubes at each of two time points. Ficoll-Paque Plus density-gradient centrifugation was used to isolate PBMCs. Samples were stored at -80°C immediately after collection until analysis. Relative to germline, V is 5 bases shorter and J is 4 bases shorter, with 15 bases between their ends. The CDR3 numbers 14 residues from cysteine through phenylalanine. The DNA shown is the 42-base CDR3, in frame from base 1. Per the germline V gene, SQVTM is the CDR1 and ANQGSEA is the CDR2. Two rounds of multiplex PCR were used to amplify the TCR beta CDR3 region from genomic DNA. The first PCR round used primers specific to each TRBV and TRBJ gene, with sequences filed in Chinese patent CN105087789A. Universal primers were used in the second round of PCR. The Roche High Pure PCR Template Preparation Kit was used to extract genomic DNA from frozen PBMCs. Libraries were sequenced paired-end with 151 bp reads on an Illumina HiSeq 3000. As for how the authors treated the data: CutAdapt was used to discard raw reads that did not contain the multiplex PCR primer sequences. High-quality paired reads were merged into contigs with PEAR. By alignment to reference sequences, MiXCR assigned TRB V, D and J gene segments to each contig. To remove sequencing errors, CDR3 sequences were clustered according to base quality and sequence similarity. Diversity was measured as Shannon entropy normalized by the natural log of productive TCR sequence number. Clonality was defined as one minus Shannon entropy divided by the natural log of the number of unique clonotypes. The Youden index of ROC curves was used to select progression-free survival cut-offs for repertoire metrics, and analyses were performed in R 3.5.3. The raw public reads went through TCRdb reprocessing: fastp at Q25, MiXCR clone calling, in-frame beta chains kept. Each entry merges the rows of one CDR3 protein and shows their most common DNA and genes. The V and J calls were determined by TCRdb, not by the authors. The sample table shows 15,000 to 20,000 distinct CDR3 sequences, and 29% are seen once. The ten largest make up approximately 33% of the sample.

The clonotype was recovered from a donor aged 50 or older with non-small cell lung cancer. The V and J segments used are TRBV29-1 and TRBJ2-1, and the D gene may be TRBD2, 6 bases matching. This sample comprised PBMCs, obtained before or after stereotactic body radiation therapy (not recorded which). The bases are TGCAGCGTTAGGAGGGTAGCGGATTACAATGAGCAGTTCTTC. The encoded protein is CSVRRVADYNEQFF.